One T cell receptor beta chain is described in this entry. This clone came up once. Its antigen is not yet known. Within one base of it there is no much larger clone, and no base qualities were kept. This entry comes from a study of blood T cell repertoires in COVID-19 (dated by TCRdb to the early 2020s). With respect to the entire study: Collaborator samples came from the United States, Italy and Spain and covered acute and convalescent phases of COVID-19. A de-identified subject ID, COVID-19 status, age in years and sex were almost always included in the sample metadata. The repertoires were made available in a free public database intended to serve as a resource for research on the immune response to SARS-CoV-2. The samples were drawn from two sources: the first 160 participants of the ongoing ImmuneRACE study, and 1,200 or so subjects contributed by 6 global collaborators. Subjects who had been exposed to COVID-19, were actively infected with it, or had recovered from it provided the deeply sampled blood TCRbeta repertoires that made up the dataset. HLA class I and class II types, where available, came from metadata supplied by the sample provider rather than from assay-based typing. The material from the prospective study consisted of cDNA or gDNA derived from T cells, B-cell-depleted T cells, or PBMCs.

Study-wide conclusions, independent of this receptor: Clinical and demographic metadata were provided uncurated, with the amount varying by source and participant.

Enrolling through a virtual design, the prospective study's participants ranged in age from roughly 18 to 89 years and lived across more than 20 United States geographic areas. In the prospective study, participants were assigned to cohorts based on the clinical history participants reported in a screening survey and a study questionnaire. Recovered participants in ImmuneRACE Cohort 3 were defined by two consecutive negative NP/OP PCR tests, clearance by a healthcare professional, or resolution of symptoms. Each participant in the prospective study had whole blood, serum and a nasopharyngeal or oropharyngeal swab collected by mobile phlebotomists. Prospective study participants could optionally give additional blood draws and questionnaires over an approximately 2-month period. Prospective study blood samples were shipped either frozen or at room temperature before DNA extraction. TCRbeta CDR3 regions were amplified from genomic DNA by means of the immunoSEQ Assay, a bias-controlled multiplex PCR. The study's own analysis went as follows. Nucleated cell counts per sample were estimated from amplification of reference gene primers within the assay. Sequence reads were collapsed and filtered to measure the absolute abundance of every unique TCRbeta CDR3 rearrangement. Productive Simpson clonality was computed per sample as the square root of Simpson's diversity index over productive rearrangements. This immuneACCESS table, as held by TCRdb, lists in-frame sequences with V and J called but not all clones. Of the missing ones, under half trace to an unresolved V gene in checked studies; the others have no known cause. V and J calls and clone size are copied from that table; D and trimming were computed from the DNA. The sample table lists roughly 310,000 clones, approximately 91% of them with a count of one. The ten largest account for approximately 9.4% of the sample.

For this chain, trimming is 6 bases at the V end and 4 bases at the J end, and the number of junction bases without a gene match is 5. The CDR3 starts with the cysteine, ends with the phenylalanine, and has 15 residues. The entry retains the CDR3 DNA only, 45 bases that are in frame from base 1. Reading the germline V gene gives CDR1 SNHLY and CDR2 FYNNEI. The sequencing input was PBMCs or T cells enriched from blood (not recorded which). The V gene is TRBV2 and the J gene is TRBJ2-3; TRBD1 fits 12 bases in the junction. The receptor's source is a woman aged 40-49 years who had recovered from COVID-19. The DNA is TGTGCCAGCAGGGGACAGGGGGCGATGTCAGATACGCAGTATTTT. It translates to CASRGQGAMSDTQYF.